Following are 12 T cell receptor beta chains from one sample sequenced in a study of shared clonotypes between healthy human individuals. Naive CD8 cells comprised CD45RO-negative, CCR7-positively selected cells, excluding terminally differentiated effector memory CD45RA+ cells. This table comes from immunoSEQ multiplex PCR, and its TCRdb copy is limited to in-frame clones, with some not included. The sample has around 2.1 million clones; approximately 94% are singletons. Sample: naive CD8+ T cells from PBMCs. The receptors come from a man in his late teens or twenties in good health. Some clones in this sample may be carry-over from other donors' samples.

This chain links TRBV7-6 with TRBJ2-3; 9 bases align to TRBD1. J was trimmed by 14 bases and V by 1 base; bases with no gene match: 16. This CDR3 comprises 16 residues. Germline CDR1 is SGHVS and CDR2 is FNYEAQ. CDR3 coding DNA: TGTGCCAGCAGCTTAGGGACAGGGGACGGCCCCTCCTTTGGGTATTTT. Protein: CASSLGTGDGPSFGYF.

This clone was seen only a few times. This rearrangement joins TRBV18 to TRBJ2-5; TRBD1 is a possible D gene (6 bases). Germline lookup yields CDR1 KGHSH and CDR2 LQKENI. Trimming took off 4 bases at V and 2 bases at J, with 14 bases between the two ends. The CDR3 consists of 15 residues. DNA of the CDR3: TGTGCCAGCTCACTACCGACAGGAATACAAGAGACCCAGTACTTC. Amino acid sequence: CASSLPTGIQETQYF. The complete variable domain, with remaining parts taken from reference TRBV18 and TRBJ2-5, reads NAGVMQNPRHLVRRRGQEARLRCSPMKGHSHVYWYRQLPEEGLKFMVYLQKENIIDESGMPKERFSAEFPKEGPSILRIQQVVRGDSAAYFCASSLPTGIQETQYFGPGTRLLVL.

This clone has a handful of counts. The CDR3 reads CASSPDTYQPQHF. For the CDR3, the DNA is TGTGCCAGCAGCCCTGACACTTATCAGCCCCAGCATTTT. The chain uses TRBV28 and TRBJ1-5; no clear D. The CDR3 is 13 amino acids. Germline CDR1 is MDHEN and CDR2 is SYDVKM. The V gene lost 6 bases and the J gene lost 5 bases, with 11 bases spanning the gap.

The chain carries TRBV7-9 and TRBJ2-7; D remains unclear. The CDR3 is 14 amino acids. Trimming cost V 5 bases and J 1 base, with 12 bases left between them. Germline-derived CDR1 and CDR2 are SEHNR and FQNEAQ (reference sequence). The DNA of the CDR3 is TGTGCCAGCAGCCAAAAGGGCGGTTCCTACGAGCAGTACTTC. This translates into CASSQKGGSYEQYF. Combining the CDR3 with reference TRBV7-9 and TRBJ2-7 gives the whole variable domain DTGVSQNPRHKITKRGQNVTFRCDPISEHNRLYWYRQTLGQGPEFLTYFQNEAQLEKSRLLSDRFSAERPKGSFSTLEIQRTEQGDSAMYLCASSQKGGSYEQYFGPGTRLTVT.

The rearrangement uses TRBV5-1 and TRBJ2-7; 11 positions match TRBD1. Germline CDR1 and CDR2: SGHRS and YFSETQ. V shed 4 bases and J 2 bases; nucleotides not matched to a gene: 5. The CDR3 runs to 15 residues. The CDR3 here is CASSTGQGAAYEQYF. The DNA of the CDR3 is TGCGCCAGCAGCACCGGACAGGGGGCGGCCTACGAGCAGTACTTC.

The rearrangement links TRBV30 to TRBJ2-7; the match to TRBD2 covers 7 bases. Per the germline V gene, CDR1 is GTSNPN and CDR2 is SVGIG (reference sequence). The CDR3 has 13 amino acids. After removal of 4 bases from V and 0 bases from J, the junction contained 3 bases not matched to a gene. CDR3 sequence: CAWTWEGSYEQYF. CDR3 nucleotides: TGTGCCTGGACTTGGGAGGGCTCCTACGAGCAGTACTTC.

V usage is TRBV19 and J usage is TRBJ2-1; TRBD2 matches at 7 bases. The CDR3 spans 15 residues. With 5 bases clipped from V and 10 bases from J, the junction kept 14 bases outside the gene matches. Germline CDR1 LNHDA, CDR2 SQIVND (reference sequence). As DNA, the CDR3 is TGTGCCAGTAGTGTAGCGGGCATAGGGGTTCTGGAGCAGTTCTTC. Protein: CASSVAGIGVLEQFF.

This clone was found a few times. DNA of the CDR3: TGTGCCAGCAGCTTAGGTCGGCAGGGGGGTCAGCCCCAGCATTTT. Protein sequence: CASSLGRQGGQPQHF. The chain uses TRBV13 and TRBJ1-5; TRBD1 matches 7 bases. Germline trimming cut 0 bases from V and 6 bases from J; bases unmatched to any gene: 5. The CDR3 spans 15 residues. Germline V gene sequence: CDR1 PRHDT, CDR2 FYEKMQ (reference sequence).

Note on this clone: Other DNA variants within this sample encode the same CDR3. The V gene is TRBV29-1, the J gene TRBJ2-1; D is ambiguous. Germline V gene sequence: CDR1 SQVTM, CDR2 ANQGSEA. The CDR3 is made up of 11 amino acids. The ends were cut back, 2 bases at V and 5 bases at J, with 4 bases in the middle. The CDR3 here is CSVESDNEQFF. The CDR3 coding sequence is TGCAGCGTTGAATCTGACAATGAGCAGTTCTTC.

CDR3 in amino acids: CAWSVRTLADLYNEQFF. The CDR3 DNA sequence: TGTGCCTGGAGTGTACGTACCCTAGCGGACCTTTACAATGAGCAGTTCTTC. The chain carries TRBV30 and TRBJ2-1; 7 bases agree with TRBD2. Germline V gene lookup returns CDR1 GTSNPN and CDR2 SVGIG (reference sequence). The CDR3 runs to 17 residues. The V and J ends lost 0 bases and 4 bases, in that order; junction bases with no gene match: 12. Combining the CDR3 with reference TRBV30 and TRBJ2-1 gives the whole variable domain SQTIHQWPATLVQPVGSPLSLECTVEGTSNPNLYWYRQAAGRGLQLLFYSVGIGQISSEVPQNLSASRPQDRQFILSSKKLLLSDSGFYLCAWSVRTLADLYNEQFFGPGTRLTVL.

The chain has TRBV29-1 and TRBJ2-7, with TRBD1 identical over 10 bases. The germline V gene encodes CDR1 SQVTM and CDR2 ANQGSEA. V was pared by 6 bases and J by 2 bases, with 4 bases of the junction left unmatched. This CDR3 comprises 13 residues. The CDR3 reads CSVPGTGAYEQYF. CDR3 sequence (DNA): TGCAGCGTCCCCGGGACAGGGGCCTACGAGCAGTACTTC.

Remarks on this clone: Additional DNA sequences in this sample encode the identical CDR3. The rearrangement uses TRBV27 and TRBJ2-7; D gene unclear. CDR1 is MNHEY, CDR2 SMNVEV, per germline (reference sequence). There are 13 residues in the CDR3. The V and J ends lost 3 bases and 3 bases respectively, with 9 bases between them. The CDR3 DNA is TGTGCCAGCAGTTTCTCGACGGGCTACGAGCAGTACTTC. Encoded protein: CASSFSTGYEQYF.